This T cell receptor beta chain appears in the sequencing data of a study of shared clonotypes between healthy human individuals (TCRdb year 2020). Describing the broader study: The cohort included three men and two women between 18 and 49 years of age. To estimate repertoire size and how much clonotypes are shared between individuals, the study performed deep sequencing of blood TCR repertoires from roughly five healthy adults. Between about 0.85 and 10 billion PBMCs per donor were obtained by leukapheresis. Libraries were prepared and TCR repertoires were sequenced by different laboratories using diverse techniques, in order to increase sequencing depth and limit assay-specific biases. For each donor, CD4 naive and CD4 memory were each run on three plates, CD8 naive on two plates, and CD8 memory on one plate. On the study overall, not on this receptor specifically: Sharing across several donors was observed for roughly 5.4% of naive CD4, about 3.2% of naive CD8, roughly 2.3% of memory CD4, and around 0.4% of memory CD8 clonotypes. Because the study included a small number of donors, the genetic and exposure-history diversity represented was limited. Estimated clonotype richness was generally larger for naive than for memory subsets. Only blood was sampled, and tissue TCR repertoires likely differ from those in blood. Rarefaction of sorted-subset datasets indicated incomplete sequencing despite the large sequencing depth. Compared with non-shared clonotypes, the clonotypes found in all four sorted-subset donors had higher generation probabilities. Pairwise subsampling indicated that sequencing depth was expected to affect the degree of clonotype sharing among donors.

For this chain, trimming is 0 bases at the V end and 0 bases at the J end, and the number of junction bases without a gene match is 16. The CDR3 runs 21 amino acids, cysteine and phenylalanine included. Kept here is only the CDR3 DNA, which spans 63 bases and is read in frame from base 1. From a lookup of the germline V gene, CDR1 and CDR2 are SGHTA and FQGNSA. This clone was found a few times. Its antigen remains undetermined. Per-nucleotide qualities are absent, and no much larger clonotype sits a single base away. Using the deep immunoSEQ assay, TCR CDR3 regions were amplified from genomic DNA by multiplex PCR. Genomic DNA extracted from each cell subset was distributed evenly over all wells of several immunoSEQ 96-well plates, and each plate served as one replicate. Each replicate PCR for sorted subsets received around 200 ng genomic DNA, equal to 30,000 or so T cell genomes. The purified libraries were quantified using a Qubit 3.0 fluorometer, sized with a Bioanalyzer 2100, and then quantified again using the KAPA Library Quantification kit. Every immunoSEQ 96-well plate was sequenced on a dedicated single-read 150-cycle Illumina NextSeq 550 flow cell. On the authors' methods: Because the immunoSEQ output held only junctional sequences and lacked quality scores, the filtering could not match the filtering applied to full-length reads. To assign V/J genes and CDR3, sequences were annotated against IMGT germline references using PyIR, a Python wrapper for IgBLAST v1.9. Reads with weak V/J assignments (E-value above 1e-6), missing CDR3, stop codons, out-of-frame junctions, or ambiguous translated residues were removed. A V3J clonotype was defined by an identical inferred V gene, J gene, and CDR3 amino acid sequence. Percentage overlap between repertoires was computed as shared unique clonotypes divided by the size of the smaller repertoire. Repertoire richness was assessed with RTK rarefaction, the Chao1 estimator, and Recon v2.1 estimates of unobserved clonotypes. OLGA was used to compute generation probabilities for all TCRbeta clonotypes that the gDNA method yielded from four donors. TCRdb retrieved this table from immuneACCESS and kept in-frame rearrangements only. Not all clones are present; in checked studies, unresolved V genes account for under half, and no reason is known for the remainder. The V and J calls and clone size were taken over from that table, and D and trimming were inferred from the DNA. This sample holds some 700,000 clones; 80% to 95% were observed only once. Of the sample, less than 40% falls within the top ten clones.

The donors were healthy, HIV-negative adults who had no recently reported acute infections or vaccinations. Only Caucasian adults living in Nashville, Tennessee, USA were represented among the donors. CD8 memory samples were composed of magnetically selected CD45RO+ cells combined with CCR7-negative CD45RA+ effector memory (TemRA) cells. Blood was collected by leukapheresis, and PBMCs were isolated by Ficoll-Histopaque density gradient centrifugation and then cryopreserved in liquid nitrogen vapor phase. Analytical flow cytometry was used to check the purity and quantity of every magnetically sorted T cell population. Each sorted fraction had its genomic DNA isolated and then quantified by UV absorbance on a Nanodrop 2000c.

The sequence is built from TRBV7-2 and TRBJ1-5, and TRBD1 matches 8 of the central bases. This TCR was recovered from a man in his late teens or twenties in good health. Some clones in this sample may be carry-over from other donors' samples. Sequences were obtained from memory CD8+ T cells from PBMCs. This specimen's cell subset or site label, interpreted: CD45RO+ cells pooled with CCR7-negative TemRA cells. The bases are TGTGCCAGCAGCTTAGCGGTGGCAGGGGGCTTATGTGCTCTTAGCAATCAGCCCCAGCATTTT. It translates as CASSLAVAGGLCALSNQPQHF.